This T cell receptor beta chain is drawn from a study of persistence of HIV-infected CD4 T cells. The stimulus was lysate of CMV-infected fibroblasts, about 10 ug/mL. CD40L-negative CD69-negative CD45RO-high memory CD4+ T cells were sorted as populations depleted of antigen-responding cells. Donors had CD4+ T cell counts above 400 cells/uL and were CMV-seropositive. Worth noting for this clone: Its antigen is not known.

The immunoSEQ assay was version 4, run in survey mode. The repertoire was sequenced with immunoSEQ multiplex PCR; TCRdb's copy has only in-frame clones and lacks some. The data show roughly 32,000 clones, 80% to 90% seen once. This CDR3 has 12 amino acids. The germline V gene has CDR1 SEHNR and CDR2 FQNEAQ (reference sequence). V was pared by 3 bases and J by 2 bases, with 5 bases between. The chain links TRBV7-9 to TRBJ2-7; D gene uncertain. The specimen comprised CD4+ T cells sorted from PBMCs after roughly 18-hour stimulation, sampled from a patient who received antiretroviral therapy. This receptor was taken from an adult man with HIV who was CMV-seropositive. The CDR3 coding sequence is TGTGCCAGCAGCTTCACTACCTACGAGCAGTACTTC. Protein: CASSFTTYEQYF.